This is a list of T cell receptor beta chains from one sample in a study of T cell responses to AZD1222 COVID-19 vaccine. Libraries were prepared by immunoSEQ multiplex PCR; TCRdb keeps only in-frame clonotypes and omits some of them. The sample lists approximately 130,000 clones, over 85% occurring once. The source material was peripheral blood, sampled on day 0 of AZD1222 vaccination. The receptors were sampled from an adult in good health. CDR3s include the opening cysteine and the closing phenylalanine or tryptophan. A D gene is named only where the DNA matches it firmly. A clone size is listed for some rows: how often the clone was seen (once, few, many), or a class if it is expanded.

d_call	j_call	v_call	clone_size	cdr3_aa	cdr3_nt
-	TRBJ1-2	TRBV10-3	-	CAITGEINYGYTF	TGTGCCATCACAGGGGAGATTAACTATGGCTACACCTTC
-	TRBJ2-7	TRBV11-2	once	CASSQLVAYEQYF	TGTGCCAGCAGTCAGCTTGTCGCCTACGAGCAGTACTTC
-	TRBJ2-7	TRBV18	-	CASSRRRPSYEQYF	TGTGCCAGCTCACGGCGAAGGCCTTCCTACGAGCAGTACTTC
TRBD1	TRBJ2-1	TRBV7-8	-	CASSLRRDRVYNEQFF	TGTGCCAGCAGCTTAAGGCGGGACAGGGTTTACAATGAGCAGTTCTTC
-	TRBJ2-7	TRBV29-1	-	CSVEDSAGGYEQYF	TGCAGCGTTGAAGATTCGGCAGGGGGGTACGAGCAGTACTTC
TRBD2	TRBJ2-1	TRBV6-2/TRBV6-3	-	CASSYQRGSEQFF	TGTGCCAGCAGTTACCAGCGGGGGTCTGAGCAGTTCTTC
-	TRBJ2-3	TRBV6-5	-	CASSYERGAPTDTQYF	TGTGCCAGCAGTTACGAACGGGGGGCTCCCACAGATACGCAGTATTTT
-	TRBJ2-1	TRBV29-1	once	CSVIGGNEQFF	TGCAGCGTTATAGGAGGGAATGAGCAGTTCTTC
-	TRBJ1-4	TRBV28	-	CASKWGNEKLFF	TGTGCCAGCAAGTGGGGAAATGAAAAACTGTTTTTT
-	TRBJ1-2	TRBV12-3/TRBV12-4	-	CATSPGGAYGYTF	TGTGCCACCTCCCCTGGAGGGGCCTATGGCTACACCTTC
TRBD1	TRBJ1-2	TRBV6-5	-	CASSSAGGNYGYTF	TGTGCCAGCAGTTCGGCAGGGGGAAACTATGGCTACACCTTC
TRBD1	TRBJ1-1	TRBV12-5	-	CASGLLTGGKTEAFF	TGTGCTAGTGGTTTGTTGACAGGGGGTAAGACTGAAGCTTTCTTT
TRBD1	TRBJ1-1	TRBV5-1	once	CASSPTGTGLDTEAFF	TGCGCCAGCAGCCCAACCGGGACAGGGCTAGACACTGAAGCTTTCTTT
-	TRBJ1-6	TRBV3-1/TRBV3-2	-	CASSWGPNSPLHF	TGTGCCAGCAGCTGGGGCCCAAATTCACCCCTCCACTTT
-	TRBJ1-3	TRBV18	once	CASSPTVFGNTIYF	TGTGCCAGCTCACCGACAGTCTTTGGAAACACCATATATTTT
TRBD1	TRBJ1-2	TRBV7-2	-	CASSSTGDGYTF	TGTGCCAGCAGCTCCACAGGGGATGGCTACACCTTC
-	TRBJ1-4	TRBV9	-	CASSVAVGNEKLFF	TGTGCCAGCAGCGTAGCCGTAGGGAATGAAAAACTGTTTTTT
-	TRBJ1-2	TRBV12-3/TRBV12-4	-	CASSLENGGGYTF	TGTGCCAGCAGTTTAGAAAACGGCGGTGGCTACACCTTC
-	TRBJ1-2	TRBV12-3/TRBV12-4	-	CASSLNRVHGYTF	TGTGCCAGCAGTTTAAACAGGGTTCATGGCTACACCTTC
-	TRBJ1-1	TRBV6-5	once	CASSLGTATEAFF	TGTGCCAGCAGTTTGGGAACAGCCACTGAAGCTTTCTTT
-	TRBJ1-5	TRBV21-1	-	CASSKAVTGQGILSNQPQHF	TGTGCCAGCAGCAAAGCGGTGACCGGACAGGGGATACTTAGCAATCAGCCCCAGCATTTT
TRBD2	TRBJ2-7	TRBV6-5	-	CASSLAGAFSYEQYF	TGTGCCAGCAGTTTAGCGGGGGCTTTCTCCTACGAGCAGTACTTC
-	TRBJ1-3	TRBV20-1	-	CSAIGGNTIYF	TGCAGTGCTATCGGTGGAAACACCATATATTTT
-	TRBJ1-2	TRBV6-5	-	CASSYSRGDYGYTF	TGTGCCAGCAGTTACTCTCGGGGGGACTATGGCTACACCTTC
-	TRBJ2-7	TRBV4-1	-	CASSLGLTYEQYF	TGCGCCAGCAGCCTGGGACTGACCTACGAGCAGTACTTC
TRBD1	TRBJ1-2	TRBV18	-	CASSPGQGGGYTF	TGTGCCAGCTCACCCGGACAGGGGGGTGGCTACACCTTC